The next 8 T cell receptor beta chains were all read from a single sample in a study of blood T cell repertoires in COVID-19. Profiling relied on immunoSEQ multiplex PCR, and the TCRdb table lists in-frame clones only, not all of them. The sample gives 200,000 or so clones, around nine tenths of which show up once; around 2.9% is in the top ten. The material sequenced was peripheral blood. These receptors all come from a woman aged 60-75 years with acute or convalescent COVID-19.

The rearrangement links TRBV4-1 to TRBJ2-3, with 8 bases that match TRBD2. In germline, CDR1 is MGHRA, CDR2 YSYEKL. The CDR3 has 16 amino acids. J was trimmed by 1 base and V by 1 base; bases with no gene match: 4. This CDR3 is CASSQVSGKGTDTQYF. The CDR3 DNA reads TGCGCCAGCAGCCAAGTTAGCGGGAAGGGCACAGATACGCAGTATTTT.

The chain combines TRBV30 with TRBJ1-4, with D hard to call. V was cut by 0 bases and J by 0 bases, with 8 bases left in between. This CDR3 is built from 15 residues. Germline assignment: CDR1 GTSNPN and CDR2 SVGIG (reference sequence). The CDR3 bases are TGTGCCTGGAGTGTCCTTAGATCAACTAATGAAAAACTGTTTTTT. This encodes CAWSVLRSTNEKLFF.

Written as DNA, the CDR3 is TGTGCCTGGAGTCCGGACAGGGGGCTGTATGGCTACACCTTC. Translated: CAWSPDRGLYGYTF. The V gene is TRBV30, the J gene TRBJ1-2; 11 nucleotides line up with TRBD1. The length of the CDR3 is 14 residues. The ends lost 2 bases at V and 5 bases at J; junction bases unmatched: 4. CDR1 and CDR2 from the germline V gene are GTSNPN and SVGIG (reference sequence).

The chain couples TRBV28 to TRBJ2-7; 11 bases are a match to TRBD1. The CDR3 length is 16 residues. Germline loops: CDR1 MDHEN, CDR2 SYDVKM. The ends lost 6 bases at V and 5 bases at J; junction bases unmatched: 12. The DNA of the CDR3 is TGTGCCAGCAGCCCCGGACAGGGGGCCGTACCCCACGAGCAGTACTTC. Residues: CASSPGQGAVPHEQYF.

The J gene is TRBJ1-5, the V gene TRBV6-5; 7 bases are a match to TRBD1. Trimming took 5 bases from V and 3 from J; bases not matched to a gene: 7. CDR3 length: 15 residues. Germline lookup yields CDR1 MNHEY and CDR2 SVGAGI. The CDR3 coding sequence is TGTGCCAGCAGTCCGGGACAGTACTACAATCAGCCCCAGCATTTT. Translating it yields CASSPGQYYNQPQHF.

The chain's CDR3 is CASSQGTGRTGELFF. CDR3 nucleotides: TGTGCCAGCAGCCAAGGGACAGGGCGGACCGGGGAGCTGTTTTTT. The chain uses TRBV3-1 (or the pseudogene TRBV3-2) and TRBJ2-2; 8 bases match TRBD1. With 1 base clipped from V and 5 bases from J, the junction kept 3 bases outside the gene matches. CDR3 length: 15 amino acids. CDR1 is LGHDT and CDR2 is YNNKEL in the germline V gene (reference sequence).

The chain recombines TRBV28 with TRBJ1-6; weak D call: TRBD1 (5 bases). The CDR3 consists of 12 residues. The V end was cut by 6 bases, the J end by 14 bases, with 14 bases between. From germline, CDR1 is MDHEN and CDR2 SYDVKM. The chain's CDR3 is CASRDTGYTLHF. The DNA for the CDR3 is TGTGCCAGCAGGGACACAGGTTACACCCTCCACTTT.

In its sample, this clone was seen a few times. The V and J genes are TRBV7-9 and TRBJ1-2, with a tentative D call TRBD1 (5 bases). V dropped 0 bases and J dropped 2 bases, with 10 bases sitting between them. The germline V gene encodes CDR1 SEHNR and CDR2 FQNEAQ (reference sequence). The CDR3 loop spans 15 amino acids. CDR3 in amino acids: CASSLAMTANYGYTF. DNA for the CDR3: TGTGCCAGCAGCTTAGCGATGACAGCAAACTATGGCTACACCTTC.